This is a list of T cell receptor beta chains from one sample in a study of blood T cell repertoires in COVID-19. Clones were read by immunoSEQ multiplex PCR, and TCRdb kept only the in-frame ones, dropping some. Counted here are about 200,000 clones, approximately 87% occurring once; the ten biggest clones make up 5.5% to 7.5%. Sequencing input: peripheral blood. These receptors all come from a man in his 60s who had recovered from COVID-19. Both conserved end residues are trimmed from each CDR3.

J: TRBJ2-5
V: TRBV5-5
CDR3: ASSLGGTSGQETQY

J: TRBJ2-5
V: TRBV5-6
CDR3: ASSLLAGGPGTQY

J: TRBJ2-7
V: TRBV27
CDR3: ASSPGTGRSSYEQY

J: TRBJ2-1
V: TRBV27
CDR3: ASALGLAGAGPYNEQF

J: TRBJ2-7
V: TRBV20-1
CDR3: SASRVAGTYEQY

J: TRBJ1-1
V: TRBV6-5
CDR3: ASSRDMYGAF

J: TRBJ2-7
V: TRBV13
CDR3: ASSPRQGWSEQY

J: TRBJ2-5
V: TRBV6-5
CDR3: ASSRASGEQETQY

J: TRBJ1-1
V: TRBV5-1
CDR3: ASGRSDTEAF

J: TRBJ1-2
V: TRBV5-4
CDR3: ASSFAGSSYGYT

J: TRBJ2-4
V: TRBV7-2
CDR3: ASSNSGGASVQY